These 18 T cell receptor beta chains were sequenced from one sample in a study of T cell responses to AZD1222 COVID-19 vaccine. Produced via immunoSEQ multiplex PCR; TCRdb's table is partial and in-frame only. This table has over 150,000 clones, 80% to 90% appearing once. The source was peripheral blood, collected 28 days after the second AZD1222 dose. The receptor source for this set is an adult who received the AZD1222 COVID-19 vaccine.

The chain links TRBV3-1 (or the pseudogene TRBV3-2) to TRBJ2-3; 12 nucleotides align to TRBD2. Germline trimming cut 4 bases from V and 1 base from J; bases unmatched to any gene: 6. This CDR3 region has 17 residues. From germline, CDR1 is LGHDT and CDR2 YNNKEL (reference sequence). The CDR3 DNA is TGTGCCAGCAGCCCCTGGACTAGCGGGGTTGGCACAGATACGCAGTATTTT. Translated: CASSPWTSGVGTDTQYF.

This clone was recorded a few times. The rearrangement links TRBV7-6 to TRBJ2-3; 7 bases align to TRBD1. In germline, CDR1 is SGHVS, CDR2 FNYEAQ. This CDR3 has 15 amino acids. Germline trimming cut 6 bases from V and 5 bases from J; bases unmatched to any gene: 11. The CDR3 here is CASSSNRGLGDTQYF. The CDR3 bases are TGTGCCAGCAGTTCCAACAGGGGCTTGGGAGATACGCAGTATTTT.

The chain recombines TRBV15 with TRBJ2-7; no reliable D call. Per the germline V gene, CDR1 is LNHNV and CDR2 is YYDKDF (reference sequence). Trimming left V 0 bases short and J 4 bases short, with 7 bases between. CDR3 length: 13 amino acids. The CDR3 nucleotides read TGTGCCACCAGCAGAGATCTTGGGTACGAGCAGTACTTC. It codes for CATSRDLGYEQYF. The full variable domain, in which reference TRBV15 and TRBJ2-7 provide the parts outside the CDR3, is DAMVIQNPRYQVTQFGKPVTLSCSQTLNHNVMYWYQQKSSQAPKLLFHYYDKDFNNEADTPDNFQSRRPNTSFCFLDIRSPGLGDTAMYLCATSRDLGYEQYFGPGTRLTVT.

This chain uses TRBV5-1 with TRBJ2-2; D not certain. CDR3 length equals 15 residues. Per germline, CDR1 SGHRS and CDR2 YFSETQ. Trimming removed 4 bases at V and 6 bases at J, with 16 bases between. The CDR3 sequence: CASSPGSSVAGELFF. The CDR3, as DNA: TGCGCCAGCAGCCCCGGGTCCTCGGTCGCCGGGGAGCTGTTTTTT.

The V and J genes are TRBV5-1 and TRBJ2-5; D is tentatively TRBD1 or TRBD2 (5 bases each). Germline V gives CDR1 SGHRS, CDR2 YFSETQ. V dropped 0 bases and J dropped 2 bases, with 11 bases sitting between them. This CDR3 region has 15 residues. This CDR3 reads CASSLALGEQETQYF. The DNA for the CDR3 is TGCGCCAGCAGCTTGGCCCTGGGGGAACAAGAGACCCAGTACTTC.

This sequence joins TRBV6-4 and TRBJ1-2, with TRBD1 matching over 9 bases. The CDR3 spans 13 residues. Germline loops: CDR1 MRHNA, CDR2 SNTAGT. The V and J ends lost 6 bases and 6 bases, in that order; junction bases with no gene match: 5. The CDR3 sequence: CASRRTGEDGYTF. The CDR3 nucleotides read TGTGCCAGCAGAAGGACAGGGGAGGATGGCTACACCTTC.

J is TRBJ2-1 and V is TRBV9; D is undetermined. Germline CDR1 reads SGDLS; CDR2 reads YYNGEE. The CDR3 length is 13 residues. V gave up 0 bases and J gave up 6 bases, with 7 bases separating them. CDR3 in amino acids: CASSVGVSNEQFF. The DNA of the CDR3 is TGTGCCAGCAGCGTAGGTGTCTCCAATGAGCAGTTCTTC. Filled out from reference TRBV9 and TRBJ2-1, the complete variable domain reads DSGVTQTPKHLITATGQRVTLRCSPRSGDLSVYWYQQSLDQGLQFLIQYYNGEERAKGNILERFSAQQFPDLHSELNLSSLELGDSALYFCASSVGVSNEQFFGPGTRLTVL.

The chain employs TRBV27 and TRBJ1-4; a possible D gene is TRBD1 (6 bases). In germline, CDR1 is MNHEY, CDR2 SMNVEV (reference sequence). The V and J ends lost 6 bases and 4 bases respectively, with 9 bases between them. The CDR3 length is 13 residues. The CDR3 DNA is TGTGCCAGCAGAGACAGGAGTAATGAAAAACTGTTTTTT. Translated, it gives CASRDRSNEKLFF.

The chain combines TRBV5-1 with TRBJ1-3; 12 bases fit TRBD1. Germline CDR1 SGHRS, CDR2 YFSETQ. Germline trimming cut 2 bases from V and 4 bases from J; bases unmatched to any gene: 10. The CDR3 length is 18 residues. The CDR3 region has the DNA TGCGCCAGCAGCTTTATCCCGGGACAGGGGGCGAAAGGAAACACCATATATTTT. Translated: CASSFIPGQGAKGNTIYF.

The chain recombines TRBV29-1 with TRBJ1-2; the D gene is possibly TRBD1 (5 bases). The V end lost 7 bases, the J end lost 2 bases, and 11 bases lay between the germline ends. The CDR3 length is 12 residues. Per the germline V gene, CDR1 is SQVTM and CDR2 is ANQGSEA. The CDR3 sequence is CSGAGTNYGYTF. Here the CDR3 DNA reads TGCAGCGGGGCAGGGACGAACTATGGCTACACCTTC.

As DNA, the CDR3 is TGTGCCAGCAGCCAAGAACTACTCTCCTACAATGAGCAGTTCTTC. Translated, it gives CASSQELLSYNEQFF. The V and J genes are TRBV3-1 (or the pseudogene TRBV3-2) and TRBJ2-1; D ambiguous. The V gene's germline CDR1 is LGHDT and CDR2 YNNKEL (reference sequence). This CDR3 spans 15 amino acids. The V gene lost 0 bases and the J gene lost 0 bases, with 6 bases spanning the gap.

The rearrangement joins TRBV4-3 to TRBJ1-6; D perhaps matches TRBD1 (6 bases). The V and J ends lost 0 bases and 10 bases respectively, with 16 bases between them. The CDR3 runs to 16 residues. Germline V CDR1 and CDR2: LGHNA, YSLEER. The CDR3 is CASSQDLVQGGSPLHF. CDR3 nucleotide sequence: TGCGCCAGCAGCCAAGATCTGGTACAGGGTGGATCACCCCTCCACTTT.

The chain carries TRBV6-2 or TRBV6-3 and TRBJ2-1; 8 bases agree with TRBD2. CDR1 MNHEY and CDR2 SVGEGT come from the germline V gene. There are 14 residues in the CDR3. V was clipped by 6 bases and J by 5 bases; unmatched bases: 6. Here the CDR3 DNA reads TGTGCCAGCAGCCGAGCGGGGGCACACAATGAGCAGTTCTTC. The encoded protein is CASSRAGAHNEQFF.

This chain connects TRBV6-1 to TRBJ2-5; possibly TRBD1 or TRBD2 for D (5 bases each). With 3 bases removed from V and 7 bases from J, the gap between germline ends came to 15 bases. This CDR3 is 14 amino acids long. Germline lookup yields CDR1 MNHNS and CDR2 SASEGT. Written as DNA, the CDR3 is TGTGCCAGCAGTGAGGGGGTGCTGCTTGGGACCCAGTACTTC. Translating it yields CASSEGVLLGTQYF.

The V gene is TRBV7-8, the J gene TRBJ1-5; D is undetermined. The CDR3 extends over 14 amino acids. The germline V gene has CDR1 SGHVS and CDR2 FQNEAQ. Trimming left V 5 bases short and J 7 bases short, with 15 bases between. CDR3 DNA sequence: TGTGCCAGCAGCCCACTAGCCCTTGGCCAGCCCCAGCATTTT. Amino acids: CASSPLALGQPQHF.

Notes on this clone: The junction does not match germline at one end; this may be a read error. The V call is TRBV4-3, the J call TRBJ1-1, with 7 nucleotides matching TRBD1. CDR3 length: 13 residues. Germline values: CDR1 LGHNA, CDR2 YSLEER. As DNA, the CDR3 is TGCGCCAGCAGCCAAGATCGGGACAGTTCCTTTCTCTTT. Translation gives CASSQDRDSSFLF.

CDR3 region: CASSVLGQPQHF. CDR3 DNA: TGTGCCAGCAGTGTTCTCGGGCAGCCCCAGCATTTT. V and J are TRBV2 and TRBJ1-5; D remains unclear. Germline assignment: CDR1 SNHLY and CDR2 FYNNEI. Trimming took 4 bases from V and 7 from J, leaving 8 bases between them. The length of the CDR3 is 12 residues.

The genes are TRBV5-1 and TRBJ2-3, with a weak D call TRBD2 (6 bases). Germline values: CDR1 SGHRS, CDR2 YFSETQ. The CDR3 has 13 residues. V dropped 4 bases and J dropped 0 bases, with 6 bases sitting between them. The CDR3 DNA is TGCGCCAGCAGCGGGACTAGCACAGATACGCAGTATTTT. This codes for CASSGTSTDTQYF.